Below are 30 T cell receptor beta chains sequenced from a single sample in a study of shared clonotypes between healthy human individuals. It was CD45RO-negative cells, positively selected for CCR7, that made up naive CD8 cells, with terminally differentiated effector memory CD45RA+ cells excluded. Produced via immunoSEQ multiplex PCR; TCRdb's table is partial and in-frame only. Of about 2 million clones in the sample, just under 95% were seen once. Specimen: naive CD8+ T cells sorted from blood. These receptors all come from a man between 18 and 35 years old in good health.

This chain links TRBV27 with TRBJ2-1; D gene ambiguous. Germline-derived CDR1 and CDR2 are MNHEY and SMNVEV (reference sequence). With 4 bases removed from V and 7 bases from J, the gap between germline ends came to 5 bases. The CDR3 spans 11 residues. In nucleotides, the CDR3 is TGTGCCAGCAGTTCCACAAATGAGCAGTTCTTC. Translating it yields CASSSTNEQFF.

The chain carries TRBV29-1 and TRBJ2-7, with D possibly matching TRBD1 (6 bases). From germline, CDR1 is SQVTM and CDR2 ANQGSEA. V lost 6 bases and J 6 bases, leaving 15 bases between the germline ends. The CDR3 totals 12 residues. CDR3 residues: CSVNTGSSEQYF. As DNA, the CDR3 is TGCAGCGTAAACACAGGGTCCAGCGAGCAGTACTTC.

This rearrangement joins TRBV5-6 to TRBJ2-1; 11 bases agree with TRBD2. Per the germline V gene, CDR1 is SGHDT and CDR2 is YYEEEE. Trimming cost V 0 bases and J 12 bases; bases outside gene matches: 8. This CDR3 has 15 amino acids. The CDR3 nucleotides read TGTGCCAGCAGCTTGGAACTAGCGGGAGTTGGAGTGCAGTTCTTC. This codes for CASSLELAGVGVQFF.

V gene TRBV21-1 combines with J gene TRBJ2-7; TRBD2, as called in the table, went unchecked against the DNA. TRBV21-1 is marked as a pseudogene. The CDR3 sequence is 11 residues long. The CDR3 nucleotides read TGTGCCAGCAGCAGAGAAGCGGGAGAGGACTTC. Translated: CASSREAGEDF.

This chain joins TRBV29-1 and TRBJ2-1, with D perhaps assigned TRBD1 or TRBD2 (5 bases each). Germline values: CDR1 SQVTM, CDR2 ANQGSEA. This CDR3 contains 16 residues. The V gene lost 4 bases and the J gene lost 5 bases, with 21 bases spanning the gap. CDR3 amino acids: CSVVRENRIIDNEQFF. As DNA, the CDR3 is TGCAGCGTTGTCAGGGAGAATAGAATAATTGACAATGAGCAGTTCTTC.

The chain combines TRBV7-9 with TRBJ2-5; D not certain. V was shortened by 8 bases and J by 1 base, with 11 bases between the two germline ends. Looked up from germline, CDR1 is SEHNR and CDR2 is FQNEAQ (reference sequence). This CDR3 is built from 13 residues. Here the CDR3 DNA reads TGTGCCAGCGTCACGGTAGCCCAAGAGACCCAGTACTTC. This translates into CASVTVAQETQYF. Variable domain in full (rest from reference TRBV7-9 and TRBJ2-5): DTGVSQNPRHKITKRGQNVTFRCDPISEHNRLYWYRQTLGQGPEFLTYFQNEAQLEKSRLLSDRFSAERPKGSFSTLEIQRTEQGDSAMYLCASVTVAQETQYFGPGTRLLVL.

The V call is TRBV5-4, the J call TRBJ2-7; tentatively, D is TRBD1 or TRBD2 (6 bases each). CDR1 SGHNT and CDR2 YYREEE come from the germline V gene (reference sequence). The CDR3 spans 15 residues. Between the trimmed V and J ends, which lost 4 bases and 3 bases, there was a span of 17 bases. The CDR3 loop reads CASSMEGGRVYEQYF. CDR3 bases: TGTGCCAGCAGCATGGAGGGGGGCAGAGTCTACGAGCAGTACTTC.

This chain uses TRBV7-9 with TRBJ2-5; D ambiguous. CDR3 size: 15 residues. Trimming stripped 5 bases from V and 3 bases from J, with 16 bases between. Germline V gene lookup returns CDR1 SEHNR and CDR2 FQNEAQ (reference sequence). CDR3 protein: CASSPPPLLEETQYF. The CDR3 DNA follows: TGTGCCAGCAGCCCCCCCCCACTACTCGAAGAGACCCAGTACTTC. Supplemented by reference TRBV7-9 and TRBJ2-5, the full variable domain reads DTGVSQNPRHKITKRGQNVTFRCDPISEHNRLYWYRQTLGQGPEFLTYFQNEAQLEKSRLLSDRFSAERPKGSFSTLEIQRTEQGDSAMYLCASSPPPLLEETQYFGPGTRLLVL.

The CDR3 loop reads CASSPETGGTYEQYF. The DNA of the CDR3 is TGCGCCAGCAGCCCCGAGACAGGGGGTACCTACGAGCAGTACTTC. V usage is TRBV5-1 and J usage is TRBJ2-7; 9 nucleotides agree with TRBD1. With V trimmed by 4 bases and J by 2 bases, 7 bases remained unmatched. There are 15 residues in the CDR3. CDR1 SGHRS and CDR2 YFSETQ come from the germline V gene. Filled out from reference TRBV5-1 and TRBJ2-7, the complete variable domain reads KAGVTQTPRYLIKTRGQQVTLSCSPISGHRSVSWYQQTPGQGLQFLFEYFSETQRNKGNFPGRFSGRQFSNSRSEMNVSTLELGDSALYLCASSPETGGTYEQYFGPGTRLTVT.

The chain recombines TRBV27 with TRBJ1-2; possible D gene TRBD1, 5 bases. Germline-derived CDR1 and CDR2 are MNHEY and SMNVEV (reference sequence). The CDR3 runs 14 residues. V was trimmed by 2 bases and J by 4 bases, leaving 11 bases between them. CDR3 DNA sequence: TGTGCCAGCAGTTTAAGTCAGGGAAGCTATGGCTACACCTTC. Its protein is CASSLSQGSYGYTF.

This chain links TRBV28 with TRBJ2-1, with 7 positions matching TRBD1. The V gene end was trimmed by 8 bases and the J gene end by 5 bases; junction bases not matched to a gene: 15. The CDR3 runs 16 residues. CDR1 and CDR2 (germline): MDHEN, SYDVKM. CDR3 in amino acids: CASFPTGTDSHNEQFF. For the CDR3, the DNA is TGTGCCAGCTTTCCTACCGGGACAGATTCACACAATGAGCAGTTCTTC.

As to this clone: Additional DNA sequences in this sample encode the identical CDR3. The chain carries TRBV7-9 and TRBJ2-1, with unresolved D. This CDR3 is built from 15 residues. V lost 1 base and J lost 0, with 7 bases in between. In germline, CDR1 is SEHNR, CDR2 FQNEAQ (reference sequence). DNA for the CDR3: TGTGCCAGCAGCTTAGTGGGAAGCTCCTACAATGAGCAGTTCTTC. Translating it yields CASSLVGSSYNEQFF.

The CDR3 DNA reads as TGTGCCAGCAGTGAATTGGGGGGGGCCAAAAACATTCAGTACTTC. As protein: CASSELGGAKNIQYF. The rearrangement links TRBV6-1 to TRBJ2-4, with 7 bases lining up with TRBD2. Germline V gene data show CDR1 as MNHNS and CDR2 as SASEGT. The CDR3 contains 15 residues. V lost 2 bases to trimming and J lost 1 base; unmatched junction nucleotides: 2.

The chain is built from TRBV4-1 and TRBJ2-3; no reliable D call. V lost 2 bases, J lost 1 base, and 4 bases lay in between. The CDR3 is made up of 13 amino acids. Per the germline V gene, CDR1 is MGHRA and CDR2 is YSYEKL. CDR3 in DNA: TGCGCCAGCAGCCAAAGGGGCACAGATACGCAGTATTTT. This sequence encodes CASSQRGTDTQYF.

V and J are TRBV10-2 and TRBJ1-2; 9 bases line up with TRBD1. Germline values: CDR1 WSHSY, CDR2 SAAADI. V was clipped by 4 bases and J by 0 bases; unmatched bases: 15. The CDR3 is 19 amino acids. In DNA, the CDR3 is TGCGCCAGCAGTGCCACCTCAGGGGGAACAGGGGGCCCTAACTATGGCTACACCTTC. Protein product: CASSATSGGTGGPNYGYTF.

The rearrangement links TRBV7-9 to TRBJ2-2, with a tentative D call TRBD1 (5 bases). V gave up 2 bases and J gave up 3 bases, with 16 bases separating them. Germline CDR1 and CDR2: SEHNR and FQNEAQ (reference sequence). The CDR3 runs 17 residues. DNA for the CDR3: TGTGCCAGCAGCTTACTACCGTCCAGGGCGGACACCGGGGAGCTGTTTTTT. Translation gives CASSLLPSRADTGELFF.

The chain links TRBV9 to TRBJ2-7; the D gene is possibly TRBD1 (6 bases). The V end lost 5 bases, the J end lost 12 bases, and 12 bases lay between the germline ends. Per the germline V gene, CDR1 is SGDLS and CDR2 is YYNGEE. The CDR3 totals 10 residues. The CDR3 bases are TGTGCCAGCAGGGCGGACAGACGGTACTTC. It specifies CASRADRRYF.

V and J are TRBV5-6 and TRBJ1-1; D unresolved. There are 14 residues in the CDR3. V lost 0 bases, J lost 3 bases, and 9 bases lay in between. Germline CDR1 and CDR2: SGHDT and YYEEEE. The CDR3 loop reads CASSLAGLYTEAFF. The CDR3, as DNA: TGTGCCAGCAGCTTGGCGGGCCTGTACACTGAAGCTTTCTTT.

This chain uses TRBV2 with TRBJ2-5; 9 bases are shared with TRBD2. The CDR3 totals 15 residues. Germline CDR1 SNHLY, CDR2 FYNNEI. Trimming cost V 2 bases and J 2 bases; bases outside gene matches: 3. CDR3 nucleotides: TGTGCCAGCAGTGAAAGACTAGCGGTTCAAGAGACCCAGTACTTC. Its protein is CASSERLAVQETQYF.

This clone was recorded only once. The chain uses TRBV15 and TRBJ2-1; D remains unclear. CDR1 is LNHNV, CDR2 YYDKDF, per germline (reference sequence). The CDR3 extends over 16 amino acids. V was clipped by 0 bases and J by 3 bases, with 12 bases between them. The CDR3 spells CATSRDTPVGYNEQFF. CDR3 coding DNA: TGTGCCACCAGCAGAGATACCCCGGTGGGCTACAATGAGCAGTTCTTC. Full variable domain (remainder filled in from reference TRBV15 and TRBJ2-1): DAMVIQNPRYQVTQFGKPVTLSCSQTLNHNVMYWYQQKSSQAPKLLFHYYDKDFNNEADTPDNFQSRRPNTSFCFLDIRSPGLGDTAMYLCATSRDTPVGYNEQFFGPGTRLTVL.

The table lists this clone with a count of one. V and J are TRBV5-6 and TRBJ1-2; no reliable D call. This CDR3 is built from 14 residues. Germline V gene lookup returns CDR1 SGHDT and CDR2 YYEEEE. V was cut by 0 bases and J by 8 bases, with 14 bases left in between. In DNA, the CDR3 is TGTGCCAGCAGCTTGGAGTTAGGGATGGGAGGCTACACCTTC. Its protein product is CASSLELGMGGYTF.

The V gene is TRBV2, the J gene TRBJ2-5, with TRBD2 identical over 12 bases. The CDR3 loop spans 15 amino acids. Germline lookup yields CDR1 SNHLY and CDR2 FYNNEI. V dropped 6 bases and J dropped 3; count of bases not matched to a gene: 5. CDR3 nucleotides: TGTGCCAGCAGCTTCAGGACTAGCGGGGAAGAGACCCAGTACTTC. Translating it yields CASSFRTSGEETQYF.

CDR3 nucleotide sequence: TGTGCCAGTAGCGGGACTAGCGAAGACTACGAGCAGTACTTC. It encodes CASSGTSEDYEQYF. The genes are TRBV19 and TRBJ2-7, with 10 bases matching TRBD2. The CDR3 is 14 amino acids. Germline trimming cut 6 bases from V and 3 bases from J; bases unmatched to any gene: 5. CDR1 LNHDA and CDR2 SQIVND come from the germline V gene (reference sequence).

The V call is TRBV2, the J call TRBJ2-1; D not resolved. The V gene lost 4 bases and the J gene lost 6 bases, with 19 bases spanning the gap. Germline V gives CDR1 SNHLY, CDR2 FYNNEI. The CDR3 has 16 amino acids. For the CDR3, the DNA is TGTGCCAGCAGTGGCGTACAAGGGATCGTGGGCAATGAGCAGTTCTTC. Translation gives CASSGVQGIVGNEQFF.

The rearrangement links TRBV10-2 to TRBJ2-5; TRBD2 matches at 7 bases. V shed 8 bases, J shed 1 base, and the junction held 16 bases outside the gene matches. Germline V gene lookup returns CDR1 WSHSY and CDR2 SAAADI. CDR3 length: 17 residues. CDR3 DNA: TGCGCCAGCGGGGGGGGAGGACACGGGCTTCCCCAAGAGACCCAGTACTTC. Amino acids: CASGGGGHGLPQETQYF.

The chain links TRBV27 to TRBJ1-4; 8 bases are shared with TRBD1. Trimming removed 7 bases from V and 2 bases from J; junction bases left unmatched: 3. Germline V gene data show CDR1 as MNHEY and CDR2 as SMNVEV (reference sequence). The CDR3 has 14 amino acids. The CDR3 sequence is CASTRQGTNEKLFF. The CDR3 DNA reads TGTGCCAGCACCCGACAGGGGACTAATGAAAAACTGTTTTTT.

The V call is TRBV11-2, the J call TRBJ1-3; D uncertain. CDR1 SGHAT and CDR2 FQNNGV come from the germline V gene. The CDR3 runs to 13 residues. Between the trimmed V and J ends, which lost 4 bases and 8 bases, there was a span of 12 bases. This CDR3 is CASSSNWEDTIYF. DNA of the CDR3: TGTGCCAGCAGCTCGAATTGGGAGGACACCATATATTTT. The whole variable domain, filled in from reference TRBV11-2 and TRBJ1-3, reads EAGVAQSPRYKIIEKRQSVAFWCNPISGHATLYWYQQILGQGPKLLIQFQNNGVVDDSQLPKDRFSAERLKGVDSTLKIQPAKLEDSAVYLCASSSNWEDTIYFGEGSWLTVV.

The chain is built from TRBV28 and TRBJ2-7; D remains unclear. Germline CDR1 and CDR2: MDHEN and SYDVKM. With 3 bases removed from V and 0 bases from J, the gap between germline ends came to 15 bases. The CDR3 has 16 amino acids. CDR3 residues: CASSFHPAAASYEQYF. The CDR3 region has the DNA TGTGCCAGCAGTTTTCATCCGGCAGCCGCCTCCTACGAGCAGTACTTC.

The rearrangement joins TRBV6-5 to TRBJ2-1; D possibly corresponds to TRBD2 (5 bases). V lost 7 bases, J lost 0 bases, and 13 bases lay in between. This CDR3 spans 15 amino acids. Germline loops: CDR1 MNHEY, CDR2 SVGAGI. The CDR3 loop is CASKWAGSSYNEQFF. CDR3 nucleotide sequence: TGTGCCAGCAAATGGGCGGGTAGCTCCTACAATGAGCAGTTCTTC.

This chain links TRBV7-2 with TRBJ1-2; TRBD1 might be the D (6 bases). This CDR3 is 15 amino acids long. CDR1 and CDR2 (germline): SGHTA, FQGNSA. V gave up 4 bases and J gave up 8 bases, with 20 bases separating them. The CDR3 DNA reads TGTGCCAGCAGCTCTTCCCCCCGGGGGGGGCAGGGCTACACCTTC. Its protein product is CASSSSPRGGQGYTF. Based on the CDR3 plus reference TRBV7-2 and TRBJ1-2, the full variable domain is GAGVSQSPSNKVTEKGKDVELRCDPISGHTALYWYRQSLGQGLEFLIYFQGNSAPDKSGLPSDRFSAERTGGSVSTLTIQRTQQEDSAVYLCASSSSPRGGQGYTFGSGTRLTVV.